This T cell receptor (beta chain) was sequenced for a study of T cells expressing NK-cell markers. The overall study: With respect to HCMV, seven of the eight sequenced donors were seropositive, and one was seronegative. Points from the study as a whole: Of CD8+ T cells, about 1.0-8% belonged to dominant NKG2C+ clonotypes in five to seven donors. The leading position in the CD3+CD56-NKG2C+ fraction of several donors also went to these clonotypes.

From its re-call of the 5' RACE reads, TCRdb lists each CDR3 protein once, without DNA. Seen in this sample are roughly 280,000 distinct CDR3 sequences; the ten most common clones hold 0.39%. As regards this clonotype: What it recognizes is unknown.

Germline assignment: CDR1 KGHSH and CDR2 LQKENI. This CDR3 is built from 17 residues. This chain links TRBV18 with TRBJ2-6; the D call of TRBD2 rests on TCRdb alone, since no DNA is present to check it. Sequenced sample: blood T cells: a sorted CD56 or NKG2C T cell subset, CD4+ or CD8+ T cells, or bulk PBMC T cells (not recorded which). The sequence was obtained from a man in his late teens or twenties in good health. The CDR3: CASSPTRGASGANVLTF.